This T cell receptor beta chain comes out of a study of blood T cell repertoires in COVID-19. As for the study in general: The United States, Italy and Spain were the sources of the acute and convalescent COVID-19 samples. Nucleic acid was either cDNA or gDNA, and it came from T cells, B-cell-depleted T cells, or PBMCs.

Trimming at V came to 5 bases and at J to 1 base, leaving 7 bases not matched to a gene. Germline V lookup: CDR1 SEHNR, CDR2 FQNEAQ (reference sequence). The CDR3 runs to 16 residues. Either two negative PCRs, clearance, or symptom resolution qualified Cohort 3 donors as recovered. In the original analysis: For nucleated cells, counts were estimated from reference gene primer amplification. Only in-frame clones appear in the TCRdb table, and some are missing; sequencing was by immunoSEQ multiplex PCR. D and trimming were read from the DNA, whereas the V and J calls and clone size are those reported in that table. The table shows 360,000 or so clones, with roughly 90% occurring only once.

The chain has TRBV7-9 and TRBJ1-1; 10 bases agree with TRBD1. Sequenced sample: PBMCs or T cells enriched from blood (not recorded which). This clonotype was sampled from a woman between 25 and 40 years old who had recovered from COVID-19. This chain's CDR3 is CASSAGQGKGNTEAFF. CDR3 sequence (DNA): TGTGCCAGCAGCGCGGGACAGGGGAAGGGGAACACTGAAGCTTTCTTT.